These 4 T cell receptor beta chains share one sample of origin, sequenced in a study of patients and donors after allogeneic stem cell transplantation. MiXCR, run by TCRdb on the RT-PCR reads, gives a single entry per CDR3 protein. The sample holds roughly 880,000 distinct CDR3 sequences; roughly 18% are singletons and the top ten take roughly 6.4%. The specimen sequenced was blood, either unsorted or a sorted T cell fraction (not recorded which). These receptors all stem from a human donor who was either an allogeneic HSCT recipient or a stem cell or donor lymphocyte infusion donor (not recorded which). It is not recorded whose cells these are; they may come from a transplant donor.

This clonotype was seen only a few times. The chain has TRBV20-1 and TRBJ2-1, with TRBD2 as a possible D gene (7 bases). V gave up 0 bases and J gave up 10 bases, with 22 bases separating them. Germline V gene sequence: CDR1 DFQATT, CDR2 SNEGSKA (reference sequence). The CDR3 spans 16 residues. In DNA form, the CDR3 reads TGCAGTGCTAGAGATAAGGGGGGAGGGCCTCATAGGGAGCAGTTCTTC. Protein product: CSARDKGGGPHREQFF.

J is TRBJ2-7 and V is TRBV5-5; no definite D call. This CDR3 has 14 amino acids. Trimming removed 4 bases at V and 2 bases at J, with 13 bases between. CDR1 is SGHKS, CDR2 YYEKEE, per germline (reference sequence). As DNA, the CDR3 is TGTGCCAGCAGCGCGAGTACACCCACCTACGAGCAGTACTTC. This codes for CASSASTPTYEQYF. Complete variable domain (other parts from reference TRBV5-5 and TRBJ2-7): DAGVTQSPTHLIKTRGQQVTLRCSPISGHKSVSWYQQVLGQGPQFIFQYYEKEERGRGNFPDRFSARQFPNYSSELNVNALLLGDSALYLCASSASTPTYEQYFGPGTRLTVT.

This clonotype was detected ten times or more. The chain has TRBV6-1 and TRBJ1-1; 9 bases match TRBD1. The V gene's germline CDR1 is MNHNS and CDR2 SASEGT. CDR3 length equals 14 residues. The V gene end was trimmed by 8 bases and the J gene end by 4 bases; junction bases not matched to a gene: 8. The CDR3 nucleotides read TGTGCCAGCGGACAGGGGAAATCGAGCACTGAAGCTTTCTTT. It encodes CASGQGKSSTEAFF.

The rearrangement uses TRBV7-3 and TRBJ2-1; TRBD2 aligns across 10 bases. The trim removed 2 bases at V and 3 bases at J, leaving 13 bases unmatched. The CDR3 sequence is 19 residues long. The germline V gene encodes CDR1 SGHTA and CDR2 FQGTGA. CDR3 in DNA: TGTGCCAGCAGCTTAGGTATTCGAGCGGGAGGGCCAGACTACAATGAGCAGTTCTTC. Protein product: CASSLGIRAGGPDYNEQFF.